The clone carrying this TCR beta chain was detected a few times. The antigen remains undetermined. The CDR3 has 16 amino acids. Unmatched junction bases numbered 8, after V lost 2 bases and J lost 7 bases. The germline V gene encodes CDR1 SGHAT and CDR2 FQNNGV. These data originate in a study of cytomegalovirus exposure and HLA in healthy donors. Study-wide points: TRBV6-2, TRBV6-3 and other indistinguishable V segments were excluded.

It was with 60 Vbeta and 13 Jbeta primers that the PCR ran. Here immunoSEQ multiplex PCR was the method, and the copy in TCRdb shows in-frame clones only, minus some. The sample has 150,000 to 200,000 clones, 80% to 85% seen once; the top ten hold roughly 1.1%. Sequencing used PBMCs. The receptor was derived from a woman aged 40-49 years in good health and CMV-seronegative. V is TRBV11-2 and J is TRBJ1-4, with 9 nucleotides matching TRBD1. The DNA of the CDR3 is TGTGCCAGCAGCTTAAAGGGGGACAGGGAAGGTGAAAAACTGTTTTTT. Its protein product is CASSLKGDREGEKLFF. The variable domain in full, completed from reference TRBV11-2 and TRBJ1-4, reads EAGVAQSPRYKIIEKRQSVAFWCNPISGHATLYWYQQILGQGPKLLIQFQNNGVVDDSQLPKDRFSAERLKGVDSTLKIQPAKLEDSAVYLCASSLKGDREGEKLFFGSGTQLSVL.